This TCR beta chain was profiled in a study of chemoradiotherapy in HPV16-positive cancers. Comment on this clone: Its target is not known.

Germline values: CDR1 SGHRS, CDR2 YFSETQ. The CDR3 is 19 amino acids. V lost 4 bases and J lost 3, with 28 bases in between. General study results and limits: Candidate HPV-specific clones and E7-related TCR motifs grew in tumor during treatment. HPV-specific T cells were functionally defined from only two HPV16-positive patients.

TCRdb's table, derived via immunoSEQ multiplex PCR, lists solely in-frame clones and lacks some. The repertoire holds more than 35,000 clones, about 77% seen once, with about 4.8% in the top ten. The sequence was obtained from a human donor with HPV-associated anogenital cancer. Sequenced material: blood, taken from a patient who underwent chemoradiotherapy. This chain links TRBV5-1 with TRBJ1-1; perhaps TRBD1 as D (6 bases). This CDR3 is CASSPRARGGTDLYTEAFF. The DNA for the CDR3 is TGCGCCAGCAGCCCCCGCGCAAGGGGGGGGACGGACTTATACACTGAAGCTTTCTTT.